This note documents a single T cell receptor (beta chain) sequence. TCRdb ran MiXCR on the RACE reads and lists one entry per CDR3 protein. Among 50,000 to 65,000 distinct CDR3 sequences listed, roughly 6.7% were seen once. The data belong to a study of human T cells and chemical hapten exposure. Study-level information: Application of 0.01% DPC to the upper back was done by patch test, with a reading at 6 days.

The CDR3 is 17 amino acids. Per the germline V gene, CDR1 is LGHNT and CDR2 is FRNRAP. With 3 bases clipped from V and 4 bases from J, the junction kept 11 bases outside the gene matches. Regarding time point: pre-sensitization, week 0. Stated treatment: therapeutic diphenylcyclopropenone sensitization with weekly scalp DPC. This TCR was recovered from a woman under 40 with alopecia areata. Some clones in this sample may be carry-over from other donors' samples. The specimen was whole blood, collected in connection with sensitization to the hapten diphenylcyclopropenone (DPC). J is TRBJ1-5 and V is TRBV12-5; TRBD1 agrees at 8 bases. CDR3 in amino acids: CASGFIRTGKANQPQHF. CDR3 DNA: TGTGCTAGTGGTTTCATCAGGACAGGGAAAGCGAATCAGCCCCAGCATTTT. Complete variable domain (other parts from reference TRBV12-5 and TRBJ1-5): DARVTQTPRHKVTEMGQEVTMRCQPILGHNTVFWYRQTMMQGLELLAYFRNRAPLDDSGMPKDRFSAEMPDATLATLKIQPSEPRDSAVYFCASGFIRTGKANQPQHFGDGTRLSIL.